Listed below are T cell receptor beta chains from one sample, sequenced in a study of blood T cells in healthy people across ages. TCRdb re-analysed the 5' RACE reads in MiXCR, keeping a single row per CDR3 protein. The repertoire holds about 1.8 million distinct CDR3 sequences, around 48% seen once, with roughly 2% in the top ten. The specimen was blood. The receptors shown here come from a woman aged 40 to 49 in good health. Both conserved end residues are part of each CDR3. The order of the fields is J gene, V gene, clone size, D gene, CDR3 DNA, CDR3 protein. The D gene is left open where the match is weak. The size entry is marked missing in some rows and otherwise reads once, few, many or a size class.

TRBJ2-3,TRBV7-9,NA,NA,TGTGCCAGCAGCTTAGAGGATAGGTTGGATACGCAGTATTTT,CASSLEDRLDTQYF
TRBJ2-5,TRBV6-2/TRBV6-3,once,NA,TGTGCCAGCAGTTACTCAACTCCCCCAAGTGGGAACCAAGAGACCCAGTACTTC,CASSYSTPPSGNQETQYF
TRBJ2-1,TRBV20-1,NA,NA,TGCAGTGCTAGAGAACCAGGGGGGCGAACGAATGAGCAGTTCTTC,CSAREPGGRTNEQFF
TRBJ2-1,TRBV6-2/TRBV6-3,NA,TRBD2,TGTGCCAGCAGTTTTCGACGGACTAGCACGAATGAGCAGTTCTTC,CASSFRRTSTNEQFF
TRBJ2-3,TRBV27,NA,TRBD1,TGTGCCAGCAGCGAGTACAGGGGTCGGAGCACAGATACGCAGTATTTT,CASSEYRGRSTDTQYF
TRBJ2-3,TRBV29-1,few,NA,TGCAGCGTTCGAGAATCCACAGATACGCAGTATTTT,CSVRESTDTQYF
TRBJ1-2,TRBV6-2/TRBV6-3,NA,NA,TGTGCCAGCAGTTACCAGGGCGGCTACACCTTC,CASSYQGGYTF
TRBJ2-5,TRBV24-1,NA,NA,TGTGCCACCAGTGAAATGACGGGATTCCAAGAGACCCAGTACTTC,CATSEMTGFQETQYF
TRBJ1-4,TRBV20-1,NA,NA,TGCAGTGCTGTCTGGGAGGGAGAAAAACTGTTTTTT,CSAVWEGEKLFF
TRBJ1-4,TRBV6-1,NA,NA,TGTGCCAGCAGTGAGACGGACCTAAAGGGTGAAAAACTGTTTTTT,CASSETDLKGEKLFF
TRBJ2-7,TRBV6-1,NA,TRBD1,TGTGCCGGAAAACATGCGGCAGGGGGATTCTACGAGCAGTACTTC,CAGKHAAGGFYEQYF
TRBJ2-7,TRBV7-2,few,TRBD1,TGTGCCAGCAGCCCCCGGGACAGGGGGCGCGAGCAGTACTTC,CASSPRDRGREQYF
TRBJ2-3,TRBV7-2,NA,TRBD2,TGTGCCAGCAGCTTAGAGCGGGGGAGCACAGATACGCAGTATTTT,CASSLERGSTDTQYF
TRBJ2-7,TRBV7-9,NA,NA,TGTGCCAGCAGCTTAGGTGGTAGTCTAGCCGAGCAGTACTTC,CASSLGGSLAEQYF
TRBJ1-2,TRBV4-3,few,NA,TGCGCCAGCAGCCAAGCTACATCCGTTAACTATGGCTACACCTTC,CASSQATSVNYGYTF
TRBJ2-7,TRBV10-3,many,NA,TGTGCCATCAGTCCCCTCACAGGGAGCAGCTACGAGCAGTACTTC,CAISPLTGSSYEQYF
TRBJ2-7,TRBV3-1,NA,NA,TGTGCCAGCAAACGAAGACAGGATTCCTGCGAGCAGTACTTC,CASKRRQDSCEQYF
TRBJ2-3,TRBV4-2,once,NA,TGTGCCAGCAGCCCCCGGAGTCATACGCAGTATTTT,CASSPRSHTQYF
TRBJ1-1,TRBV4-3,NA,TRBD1,TGCGCCAGCAGCCAAGATGCGACAGGGCGGTATACTGAAGCTTTCTTT,CASSQDATGRYTEAFF
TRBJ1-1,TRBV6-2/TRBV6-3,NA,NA,TGTGCCAGCAGTCAACTGCGCTTTGAAGCTTTCTTT,CASSQLRFEAFF
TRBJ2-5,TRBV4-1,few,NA,TGCGCCAGCAGCCAGGCCCTAGCGCCCTCACCGCAAGAGACCCAGTACTTC,CASSQALAPSPQETQYF
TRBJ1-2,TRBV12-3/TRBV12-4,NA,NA,TGTGCCAGCAGTTTAAGCCGTGGCTACACCTTC,CASSLSRGYTF
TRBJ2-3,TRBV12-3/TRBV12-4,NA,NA,TGTGCCAGCAGTTTTGGGCTAGCCCGGGATACGCAGTATTTT,CASSFGLARDTQYF
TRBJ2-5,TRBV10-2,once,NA,TGCGCCAGCTCTCAGGACAGTTGGTGGGAGACCCAGTACTTC,CASSQDSWWETQYF
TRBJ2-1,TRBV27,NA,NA,TGTGCCAGCAGTTTATCAAGGCAGTTGGGCGAGCAGTTCTTC,CASSLSRQLGEQFF
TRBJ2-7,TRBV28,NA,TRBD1,TGTGCCAGCAGCCCCCAGGGACAGGACCTCTCCTACGAGCAGTACTTC,CASSPQGQDLSYEQYF
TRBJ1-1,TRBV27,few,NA,TGTGCCAGCAGTTTGGCACAGGCCCAGGAAGCTTTCTTT,CASSLAQAQEAFF
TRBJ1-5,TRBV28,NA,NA,TGTGCCAGCAGTTTAATGGACAGATTCAGCCAGCCCCAGCATTTT,CASSLMDRFSQPQHF
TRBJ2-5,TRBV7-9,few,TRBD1,TGTGCCAGCAGCCCCAGACAGGGGAAAGGGTTAGAGACCCAGTACTTC,CASSPRQGKGLETQYF
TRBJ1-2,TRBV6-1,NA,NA,TGTGCCAGCACGGACAGTAACTATGGCTACACCTTC,CASTDSNYGYTF
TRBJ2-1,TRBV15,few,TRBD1,TGTGCCACCCGGGGGACAGGGCCCTACAATGAGCAGTTCTTC,CATRGTGPYNEQFF
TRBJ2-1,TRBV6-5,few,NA,TGTGCCAGCAGTTACTCGGGCGGTCCCCCCAATGAGCAGTTCTTC,CASSYSGGPPNEQFF
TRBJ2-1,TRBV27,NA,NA,TGTGCCAGCAGTTCTTACGGTAGCTCCTACAATGAGCAGTTCTTC,CASSSYGSSYNEQFF
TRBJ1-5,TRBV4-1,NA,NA,TGCGCCAGCAGCCAAGAGGGATCGGCAGATATTAGCAATCAGCCCCAGCATTTT,CASSQEGSADISNQPQHF
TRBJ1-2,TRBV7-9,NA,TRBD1,TGTGCCAGCAGCTTCGGACAGGAGCGGTATGGCTACACCTTC,CASSFGQERYGYTF
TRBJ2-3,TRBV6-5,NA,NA,TGTGCCAGCAGTTACCACTGGAATGGGGATACGCAGTATTTT,CASSYHWNGDTQYF
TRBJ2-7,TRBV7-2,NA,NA,TGTGCCAGCAACCCGAATCTAGTCCCCTCCTACGAGCAGTACTTC,CASNPNLVPSYEQYF